This T cell receptor (beta chain) is from a study of blood T cell repertoires in COVID-19. Study details: T cells, B-cell-depleted T cells, or PBMCs supplied cDNA or gDNA.

Produced via immunoSEQ multiplex PCR; TCRdb's table is partial and in-frame only. The repertoire holds 300,000 to 350,000 clones, with about 91% as singletons. In terms of age and location, participants ranged from roughly 18 to 95 years and lived in about two dozen US areas. Cohort assignment relied on participant-reported clinical history. This TCR was sampled from a woman aged 18-30 years who had recovered from COVID-19. Material: PBMCs or T cells enriched from blood (not recorded which).

CDR3 in amino acids: CASSTATELSSYEQYF. The CDR3 DNA is TGTGCCAGCAGTACCGCAACAGAGCTTAGCTCCTACGAGCAGTACTTC. The chain joins TRBV28 to TRBJ2-7; no clear D. Germline V lookup: CDR1 MDHEN, CDR2 SYDVKM. V lost 5 bases, J lost 0 bases, and 17 bases lay in between. The CDR3 totals 16 residues.